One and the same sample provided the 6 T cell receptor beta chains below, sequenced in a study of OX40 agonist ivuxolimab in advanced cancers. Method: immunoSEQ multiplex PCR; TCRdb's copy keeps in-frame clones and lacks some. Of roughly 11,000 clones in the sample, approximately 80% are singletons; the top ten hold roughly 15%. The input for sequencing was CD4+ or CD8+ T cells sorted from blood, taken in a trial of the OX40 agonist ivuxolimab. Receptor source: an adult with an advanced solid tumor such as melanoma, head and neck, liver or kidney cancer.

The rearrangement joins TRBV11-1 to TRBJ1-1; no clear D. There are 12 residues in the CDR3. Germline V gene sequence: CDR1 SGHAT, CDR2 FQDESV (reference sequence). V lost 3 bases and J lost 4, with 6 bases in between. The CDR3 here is CASSFGSTEAFF. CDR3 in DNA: TGTGCCAGCAGCTTTGGTAGCACTGAAGCTTTCTTT.

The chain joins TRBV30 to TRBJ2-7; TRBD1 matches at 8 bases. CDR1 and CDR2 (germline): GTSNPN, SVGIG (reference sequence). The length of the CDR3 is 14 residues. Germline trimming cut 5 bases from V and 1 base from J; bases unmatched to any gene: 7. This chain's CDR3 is CAWGRDRKSYEQYF. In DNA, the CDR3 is TGTGCCTGGGGCCGGGACAGGAAATCCTACGAGCAGTACTTC.

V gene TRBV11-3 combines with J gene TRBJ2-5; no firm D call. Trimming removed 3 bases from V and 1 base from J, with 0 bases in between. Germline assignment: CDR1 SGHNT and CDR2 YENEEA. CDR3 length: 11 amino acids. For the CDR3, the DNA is TGTGCCAGCAGCTTCCAAGAGACCCAGTACTTC. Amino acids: CASSFQETQYF.

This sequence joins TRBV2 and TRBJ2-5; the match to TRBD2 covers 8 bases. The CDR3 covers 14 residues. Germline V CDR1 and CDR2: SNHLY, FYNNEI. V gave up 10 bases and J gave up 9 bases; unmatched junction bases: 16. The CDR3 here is CANPQGLDPRAQYF. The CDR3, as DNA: TGTGCCAACCCGCAGGGACTAGACCCTAGGGCCCAGTACTTC.

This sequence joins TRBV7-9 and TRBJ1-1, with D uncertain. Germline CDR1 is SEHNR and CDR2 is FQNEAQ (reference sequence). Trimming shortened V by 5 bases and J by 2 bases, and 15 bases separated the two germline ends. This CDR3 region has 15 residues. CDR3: CASSVTGKKNTEAFF. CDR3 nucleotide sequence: TGTGCCAGCAGCGTAACCGGGAAAAAAAACACTGAAGCTTTCTTT.

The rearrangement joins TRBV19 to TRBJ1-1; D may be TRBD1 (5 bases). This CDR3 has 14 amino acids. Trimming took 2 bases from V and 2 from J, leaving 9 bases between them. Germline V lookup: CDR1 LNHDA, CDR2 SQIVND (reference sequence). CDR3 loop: CASSIWGFNTEAFF. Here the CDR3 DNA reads TGTGCCAGTAGTATATGGGGCTTCAACACTGAAGCTTTCTTT.